A single sample gave rise to the 30 T cell receptor beta chains below, sequenced in a study of cytotoxic CD8 clonotypes in ibrutinib-treated CLL. This table comes from immunoSEQ multiplex PCR, and its TCRdb copy is limited to in-frame clones, with some not included. The data show hundreds of thousands of clones, with approximately 79% seen just once and roughly 11% held by the top ten. The sequencing here drew on PBMCs, taken after 12 months of ibrutinib treatment. The receptors shown here come from a human donor with chronic lymphocytic leukemia.

This chain links TRBV19 with TRBJ2-7; 7 nucleotides agree with TRBD2. J was trimmed by 4 bases and V by 3 bases; bases with no gene match: 6. The CDR3 consists of 14 residues. Germline V CDR1 and CDR2: LNHDA, SQIVND (reference sequence). The chain's CDR3 is CASSIGTNRYEQYF. The CDR3 DNA reads as TGTGCCAGTAGTATCGGGACTAATCGTTACGAGCAGTACTTC.

This clone was recorded a few times. The J gene is TRBJ1-4, the V gene TRBV7-9, with 7 bases that match TRBD1. CDR1 and CDR2 from the germline V gene are SEHNR and FQNEAQ (reference sequence). Trimming took 1 base from V and 5 from J; bases not matched to a gene: 4. The CDR3 has 15 residues. The CDR3 DNA follows: TGTGCCAGCAGCTTAGAAGGGACAGTAAATGAAAAACTGTTTTTT. Amino acids: CASSLEGTVNEKLFF.

The chain links TRBV10-2 to TRBJ2-7; the D call may be TRBD1 or TRBD2 (6 bases each). Germline V gene data show CDR1 as WSHSY and CDR2 as SAAADI. Trimming removed 7 bases from V and 6 bases from J, with 10 bases in between. This CDR3 comprises 11 residues. The CDR3 bases are TGCGCCAGCAAGGGGGGCGGCGAGCAGTACTTC. Its protein product is CASKGGGEQYF.

This clone was seen only once. The chain recombines TRBV6-5 with TRBJ1-4; maybe TRBD1 (5 bases). The CDR3 contains 13 residues. Germline values: CDR1 MNHEY, CDR2 SVGAGI. The V and J ends lost 4 bases and 7 bases respectively, with 10 bases between them. The CDR3 DNA reads as TGTGCCAGCAGTTCCCCTCAGGGTGAAAAACTGTTTTTT. Residues: CASSSPQGEKLFF.

This clone was counted at least ten times. The chain uses TRBV11-1 and TRBJ2-1, with D possibly matching TRBD1 (6 bases). The germline gives CDR1 SGHAT, CDR2 FQDESV (reference sequence). The CDR3 has 17 residues. V lost 5 bases to trimming and J lost 1 base, with 18 bases between them. CDR3 protein: CASSNSPTGGSYNEQFF. CDR3 sequence (DNA): TGTGCCAGCAGCAATTCACCGACAGGAGGTTCCTACAATGAGCAGTTCTTC.

This sequence joins TRBV27 and TRBJ2-1; 7 positions match TRBD2. The CDR3 contains 18 residues. V lost 5 bases to trimming and J lost 1 base; unmatched junction nucleotides: 14. Germline loops: CDR1 MNHEY, CDR2 SMNVEV (reference sequence). The CDR3 region has the DNA TGTGCCAGCAGTCCACTTGGGGGGGGTCAAGGGTCCTACAATGAGCAGTTCTTC. This translates into CASSPLGGGQGSYNEQFF.

The chain has TRBV18 and TRBJ1-1; D ambiguous. Trimming left V 5 bases short and J 5 bases short, with 12 bases between. Looked up from germline, CDR1 is KGHSH and CDR2 is LQKENI. The CDR3 totals 13 residues. DNA for the CDR3: TGTGCCAGCTCAGAAGGGCCTGGAACTGAAGCTTTCTTT. Its translation: CASSEGPGTEAFF.

V gene TRBV9 combines with J gene TRBJ2-2; TRBD1 aligns across 11 bases. The J segment lost 5 bases and the V segment lost 3 bases, leaving 9 bases of the junction unmatched. The germline gives CDR1 SGDLS, CDR2 YYNGEE. The CDR3 is 17 residues long. CDR3 in DNA: TGTGCCAGCAGCGCTCGAGGACAGGGGGCAGGAACCGGGGAGCTGTTTTTT. This codes for CASSARGQGAGTGELFF.

This clone showed up just a few times. The chain employs TRBV5-5 and TRBJ1-5; D perhaps matches TRBD1 (6 bases). This CDR3 comprises 13 residues. Trimming left V 0 bases short and J 11 bases short, with 12 bases between. Germline V gives CDR1 SGHKS, CDR2 YYEKEE (reference sequence). The CDR3 bases are TGTGCCAGCAGCTTGGAATGGGGGGCGTCCCAGCATTTT. Translation: CASSLEWGASQHF.

This clone was picked up a small number of times. The chain links TRBV10-3 to TRBJ2-2, with D perhaps TRBD2 (6 bases). Germline CDR1 ENHRY, CDR2 SYGVKD. Trimming stripped 7 bases from V and 3 bases from J, with 12 bases between. CDR3 length equals 14 residues. For the CDR3, the DNA is TGTGCCATCAAACCCAGCGGGTACACCGGGGAGCTGTTTTTT. It yields the protein CAIKPSGYTGELFF.

This clone has just one count. The V gene is TRBV2, the J gene TRBJ2-7; 8 bases fit TRBD1. The CDR3 covers 15 residues. V dropped 4 bases and J dropped 3; count of bases not matched to a gene: 8. Per the germline V gene, CDR1 is SNHLY and CDR2 is FYNNEI. The CDR3 bases are TGTGCCAGCAGTGGCACAGGGGGATCTCACTACGAGCAGTACTTC. This translates into CASSGTGGSHYEQYF.

V and J are TRBV5-1 and TRBJ2-1, with a possible D match to TRBD1 (6 bases). Germline-derived CDR1 and CDR2 are SGHRS and YFSETQ. Trimming took 6 bases from V and 5 from J, leaving 18 bases between them. This CDR3 comprises 15 residues. The CDR3: CASTPRGRSHNEQFF. Here the CDR3 DNA reads TGCGCCAGCACACCCAGGGGTCGATCGCACAATGAGCAGTTCTTC. Complete variable domain (other parts from reference TRBV5-1 and TRBJ2-1): KAGVTQTPRYLIKTRGQQVTLSCSPISGHRSVSWYQQTPGQGLQFLFEYFSETQRNKGNFPGRFSGRQFSNSRSEMNVSTLELGDSALYLCASTPRGRSHNEQFFGPGTRLTVL.

V is TRBV2 and J is TRBJ1-2; TRBD1 aligns across 9 bases. Per the germline V gene, CDR1 is SNHLY and CDR2 is FYNNEI. The V and J ends lost 6 bases and 4 bases, in that order; junction bases with no gene match: 6. This CDR3 comprises 14 residues. The CDR3 DNA is TGTGCCAGCAGAGGGACAGGGTCGCGCTATGGCTACACCTTC. It encodes CASRGTGSRYGYTF.

The chain employs TRBV5-1 and TRBJ1-2; D not certain. The CDR3 is 12 residues long. Trimming took 4 bases from V and 6 from J, leaving 10 bases between them. Germline loops: CDR1 SGHRS, CDR2 YFSETQ. CDR3 nucleotide sequence: TGCGCCAGCAGCCCCCGGATGAATGGCTACACCTTC. It translates to CASSPRMNGYTF.

V usage is TRBV9 and J usage is TRBJ2-5; the match to TRBD1 covers 8 bases. The ends lost 5 bases at V and 5 bases at J; junction bases unmatched: 8. This CDR3 is built from 14 residues. Germline CDR1 and CDR2: SGDLS and YYNGEE. The CDR3 nucleotides are TGTGCCAGCAGTAGGAGACAGGGGAGGGAGACCCAGTACTTC. Translation: CASSRRQGRETQYF.

The chain employs TRBV7-9 and TRBJ1-3; 8 bases match TRBD1. V lost 8 bases, J lost 4 bases, and 10 bases stayed unmatched. This CDR3 comprises 15 residues. The germline V gene has CDR1 SEHNR and CDR2 FQNEAQ (reference sequence). The CDR3 region is CASGSPGGAGNTIYF. The CDR3, as DNA: TGTGCCAGCGGGTCCCCAGGGGGCGCGGGAAACACCATATATTTT.

J is TRBJ2-5 and V is TRBV7-3, with D unclear. Germline assignment: CDR1 SGHTA and CDR2 FQGTGA. The CDR3 length is 15 residues. Trimming removed 4 bases from V and 2 bases from J, with 14 bases in between. Here the CDR3 DNA reads TGTGCCAGCAGCTCACAACCGGGTCCTCAAGAGACCCAGTACTTC. Encoded protein: CASSSQPGPQETQYF.

A remark on this clone: At the DNA level, this CDR3 is encoded by other sequences in the same sample as well. V and J are TRBV7-9 and TRBJ2-7; D unresolved. Germline-derived CDR1 and CDR2 are SEHNR and FQNEAQ (reference sequence). The ends were cut back, 6 bases at V and 2 bases at J, with 5 bases in the middle. This CDR3 has 11 residues. CDR3 sequence reads: CASSLTYEQYF. Written as DNA, the CDR3 is TGTGCCAGCAGTTTAACCTACGAGCAGTACTTC.

J is TRBJ2-7 and V is TRBV6-5; no clear D gene. CDR3 length equals 13 residues. Deletions cut 0 bases from V and 2 bases from J, with 5 bases between. From germline, CDR1 is MNHEY and CDR2 SVGAGI. The CDR3 nucleotides are TGTGCCAGCAGTTACTCCTCGGCCTACGAGCAGTACTTC. The encoded protein is CASSYSSAYEQYF.

V usage is TRBV4-2 and J usage is TRBJ1-1, with D uncertain. This CDR3 spans 15 amino acids. Trimming took off 1 base at V and 4 bases at J, with 13 bases between the two ends. Germline CDR1 and CDR2: LGHNA and YNFKEQ. CDR3 in DNA: TGTGCCAGCAGCCAAGGGTCGCCGCGGGGCACTGAAGCTTTCTTT. Its protein is CASSQGSPRGTEAFF.

The rearrangement uses TRBV7-9 and TRBJ2-6, with a tentative D call TRBD2 (5 bases). V lost 0 bases to trimming and J lost 4 bases, with 7 bases between them. The CDR3 is 15 residues long. Germline CDR1 and CDR2: SEHNR and FQNEAQ (reference sequence). CDR3 loop: CASSLAGRGANVLTF. The CDR3 coding sequence is TGTGCCAGCAGCTTAGCAGGGAGAGGGGCCAACGTCCTGACTTTC.

This clone was detected a few times. The chain employs TRBV1 and TRBJ1-1. TRBV1 is labeled a pseudogene. This CDR3 spans 11 amino acids. DNA of the CDR3: TGCACCAGCAGCCAAGTAACGCCACCCTCCTTT. Protein product: CTSSQVTPPSF.

This chain links TRBV19 with TRBJ2-7; 7 bases fit TRBD2. In germline, CDR1 is LNHDA, CDR2 SQIVND (reference sequence). Germline trimming cut 1 base from V and 7 bases from J; bases unmatched to any gene: 7. There are 14 residues in the CDR3. The CDR3 spells CASSIGGLVGEQYF. CDR3 bases: TGTGCCAGTAGTATAGGTGGACTAGTTGGTGAGCAGTACTTC.

V is TRBV11-2 and J is TRBJ2-5; the match to TRBD1 covers 7 bases. V shed 4 bases, J shed 0 bases, and the junction held 5 bases outside the gene matches. In germline, CDR1 is SGHAT, CDR2 FQNNGV. This CDR3 is built from 15 residues. Written as DNA, the CDR3 is TGTGCCAGCAGCTCTATAGGACAGGACCAAGAGACCCAGTACTTC. The encoded protein is CASSSIGQDQETQYF.

This chain links TRBV27 with TRBJ2-2; 7 bases align to TRBD1. Germline trimming cut 6 bases from V and 0 bases from J; bases unmatched to any gene: 4. Germline V gene data show CDR1 as MNHEY and CDR2 as SMNVEV (reference sequence). This CDR3 comprises 15 residues. The CDR3 region has the DNA TGTGCCAGCAGGAGGGGGCGGGCGAACACCGGGGAGCTGTTTTTT. Translated: CASRRGRANTGELFF.

The chain employs TRBV30 and TRBJ2-3, with no clear D. The CDR3 loop spans 12 amino acids. V was pared by 2 bases and J by 3 bases, with 6 bases between. Germline CDR1 reads GTSNPN; CDR2 reads SVGIG (reference sequence). The CDR3 DNA sequence: TGTGCCTGGAGTATGGTAACAGATACGCAGTATTTT. Translation gives CAWSMVTDTQYF.

At least ten counts were recorded for this clone. This chain connects TRBV25-1 to TRBJ2-2; D gene ambiguous. Between the trimmed V and J ends, which lost 1 base and 5 bases, there was a span of 2 bases. Germline V gene lookup returns CDR1 MGHDK and CDR2 SYGVNS. The CDR3 consists of 12 residues. CDR3 protein: CASSELTGELFF. CDR3 bases: TGTGCCAGCAGTGAATTAACCGGGGAGCTGTTTTTT.

This clone appeared once. The V call is TRBV7-8, the J call TRBJ2-1, with 10 bases lining up with TRBD2. J was trimmed by 1 base and V by 3 bases; bases with no gene match: 3. Germline CDR1 reads SGHVS; CDR2 reads FQNEAQ. The CDR3 totals 16 residues. CDR3: CASSFKRGGSYNEQFF. CDR3 in DNA: TGTGCCAGCAGCTTCAAGCGGGGGGGTTCCTACAATGAGCAGTTCTTC. Full variable domain (outside the CDR3, taken from reference TRBV7-8 and TRBJ2-1): GAGVSQSPRYKVAKRGQDVALRCDPISGHVSLFWYQQALGQGPEFLTYFQNEAQLDKSGLPSDRFFAERPEGSVSTLKIQRTQQEDSAVYLCASSFKRGGSYNEQFFGPGTRLTVL.

J is TRBJ1-1 and V is TRBV18; D ambiguous. V was cut by 3 bases and J by 1 base, with 18 bases left in between. Per the germline V gene, CDR1 is KGHSH and CDR2 is LQKENI. The CDR3 spans 17 residues. CDR3 sequence reads: CASSPKGPSGRNTEAFF. CDR3 DNA: TGTGCCAGCTCACCCAAAGGCCCCTCCGGGCGGAACACTGAAGCTTTCTTT.

This chain uses TRBV11-2 with TRBJ1-5, with D possibly being TRBD1 (5 bases). Trimming shortened V by 5 bases and J by 6 bases, and 17 bases separated the two germline ends. CDR1 is SGHAT and CDR2 is FQNNGV in the germline V gene. The CDR3 consists of 15 residues. The CDR3 region is CASSPGPLASQPQHF. The CDR3 DNA is TGTGCCAGCAGCCCGGGACCACTTGCCAGTCAGCCCCAGCATTTT.